This TCR beta chain originates from a study of T cells in localized non-small cell lung cancer. Study findings and constraints: The greatest T cell clonality was found in uninvolved adjacent lung (higher than in tumor). Longer overall survival associated with higher blood T cell density; shorter survival with higher adjacent-lung clonality. Across samples, adjacent lung featured a median roughly 56 of the top 100 tumor clones.

Trimming removed 7 bases from V and 6 bases from J; junction bases left unmatched: 8. In germline, CDR1 is SQVTM, CDR2 ANQGSEA. The CDR3 totals 12 residues. TCRdb's copy holds only in-frame clones and misses some; the assay was immunoSEQ multiplex PCR. The sample consists of about 1,500 clones, roughly 30% of them appearing once. This clone has only one observation. Its antigen is unknown. Atypia-free adjacent lung came from at least 2 cm beyond the tumor margin. The source is a male donor older than 55 with stage II squamous cell lung carcinoma. This specimen was normal lung tissue next to the tumor, taken before any cancer treatment. The chain combines TRBV29-1 with TRBJ1-1, with 7 bases matching TRBD1. CDR3 coding DNA: TGCAGCGCTAGACAGGGATTCGCTGAAGCTTTCTTT. Its translation is CSARQGFAEAFF.